The 7 T cell receptor beta chains presented below share a single source sample, sequenced in a study of T cell responses to AZD1222 COVID-19 vaccine. Sequencing used immunoSEQ multiplex PCR; TCRdb keeps in-frame clones, though not all of them. Of tens of thousands of clones in the sample, 85% to 90% are singletons; the top ten hold approximately 5%. The sample was peripheral blood, taken on day 0 of MenACWY control vaccination. These receptors were obtained from an adult in good health.

This clone was seen a few times. The gene calls are TRBV4-3 and TRBJ2-5; 7 nucleotides match TRBD1. J was trimmed by 4 bases and V by 4 bases; bases with no gene match: 3. The CDR3 has 13 amino acids. Germline assignment: CDR1 LGHNA and CDR2 YSLEER. Written as DNA, the CDR3 is TGCGCCAGCAGCCGTGGGGACAGAGAGACCCAGTACTTC. Protein product: CASSRGDRETQYF.

The rearrangement links TRBV6-6 to TRBJ1-5; 8 bases map to TRBD1. The V gene end was trimmed by 5 bases and the J gene end by 11 bases; junction bases not matched to a gene: 8. Germline CDR1 MNHNY, CDR2 SVGAGI (reference sequence). The CDR3 is 13 residues long. The CDR3 coding sequence is TGTGCCAGCAGTACAACAGGGGGTTCGGCCCAGCATTTT. It specifies CASSTTGGSAQHF.

The genes are TRBV3-1 (or the pseudogene TRBV3-2) and TRBJ1-2; D is possibly TRBD1 (6 bases). The V gene's germline CDR1 is LGHDT and CDR2 YNNKEL (reference sequence). This CDR3 spans 13 amino acids. V was pared by 7 bases and J by 7 bases, with 16 bases between. CDR3: CASTKGGTGGYTF. The DNA of the CDR3 is TGTGCCAGCACCAAGGGGGGGACTGGTGGCTACACCTTC.

The CDR3 DNA reads as TGCGCCAGCAGCTTGATGGGACTACCACAAGAGACCCAGTACTTC. Its translation: CASSLMGLPQETQYF. V gene TRBV5-1 combines with J gene TRBJ2-5; 7 nucleotides match TRBD2. The CDR3 totals 15 residues. CDR1 and CDR2 from the germline V gene are SGHRS and YFSETQ. Losses at the gene ends were 1 base for V and 2 bases for J; bases not matched to a gene: 5.

The V and J genes are TRBV28 and TRBJ2-1, with D tentatively TRBD1 or TRBD2 (6 bases each). The CDR3 has 14 residues. CDR1 and CDR2 from the germline V gene are MDHEN and SYDVKM. The V end was cut by 3 bases, the J end by 4 bases, with 10 bases between. CDR3 sequence reads: CASSFRGDYNEQFF. The CDR3 nucleotides are TGTGCCAGCAGTTTTAGGGGGGATTACAATGAGCAGTTCTTC.

This chain uses TRBV5-1 with TRBJ1-1; D uncertain. The CDR3 length is 16 residues. Germline V gives CDR1 SGHRS, CDR2 YFSETQ. V was clipped by 4 bases and J by 6 bases, with 22 bases between them. This CDR3 reads CASSQSIPGPGAEAFF. Here the CDR3 DNA reads TGCGCCAGCAGCCAATCTATCCCCGGCCCAGGCGCTGAAGCTTTCTTT.

This sequence joins TRBV28 and TRBJ1-5; D ambiguous. The CDR3 extends over 13 amino acids. V lost 3 bases and J 7 bases, leaving 10 bases between the germline ends. Germline loops: CDR1 MDHEN, CDR2 SYDVKM. The DNA of the CDR3 is TGTGCCAGCAGTTTGGATTCACGGCAGCCCCAGCATTTT. Protein sequence: CASSLDSRQPQHF.